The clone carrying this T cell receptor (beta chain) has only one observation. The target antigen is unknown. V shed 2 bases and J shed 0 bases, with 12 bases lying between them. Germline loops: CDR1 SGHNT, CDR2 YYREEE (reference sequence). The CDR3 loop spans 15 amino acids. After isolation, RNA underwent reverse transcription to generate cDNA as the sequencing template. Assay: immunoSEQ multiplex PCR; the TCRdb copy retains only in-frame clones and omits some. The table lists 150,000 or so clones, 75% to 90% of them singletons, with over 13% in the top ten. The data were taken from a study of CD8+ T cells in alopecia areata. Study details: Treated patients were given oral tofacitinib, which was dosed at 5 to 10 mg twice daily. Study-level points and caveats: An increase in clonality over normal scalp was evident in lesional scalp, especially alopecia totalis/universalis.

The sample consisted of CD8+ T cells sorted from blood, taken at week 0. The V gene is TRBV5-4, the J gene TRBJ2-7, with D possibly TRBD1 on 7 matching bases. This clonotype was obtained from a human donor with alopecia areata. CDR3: CASSLNRGGSYEQYF. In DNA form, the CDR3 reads TGTGCCAGCAGCTTAAACAGGGGAGGCTCCTACGAGCAGTACTTC.